This entry concerns a single TCR beta chain. The sample is drawn from a study of graft-versus-host responses after intestinal transplantation. The authors combined about 200,000 CFSE-labeled responder cells with about 200,000 irradiated, violet-dye-labeled stimulator cells in plates. Assay: immunoSEQ multiplex PCR; the TCRdb copy retains only in-frame clones and omits some. Counted here are 17,000 or so clones, approximately 37% occurring once; the ten biggest clones make up 3.5% to 4.5%. Trimming shortened V by 6 bases and J by 4 bases, and 16 bases separated the two germline ends. The CDR3 is made up of 15 amino acids.

The sample in question was alloreactive CD8+ T cells from a mixed lymphocyte reaction culture, obtained before intestinal transplant. The subset was: CFSE-low proliferating T cells sorted from approximately 6-day pre-transplant mixed lymphocyte reaction (GvH or HvG direction). This sequence originates from a human patient who received an intestinal transplant. The chain joins TRBV6-7 to TRBJ2-4; D is ambiguous. TRBV6-7 carries the ORF label, with uncertain function. CDR3 in DNA: TGTGCCAGCAGGCTTCTAGACGTCTCAAAAAACATTCAGTACTTC. It encodes CASRLLDVSKNIQYF.